This T cell receptor (beta chain) came from a study of blood T cell repertoires in COVID-19. Here immunoSEQ multiplex PCR was the method, and the copy in TCRdb shows in-frame clones only, minus some. The sample contains more than 110,000 clones, 76% of which appear only once. V lost 7 bases, J lost 5 bases, and 12 bases lay in between. Germline assignment: CDR1 MNHEY and CDR2 SVGAGI. The CDR3 extends over 12 amino acids. The sequenced sample consisted of peripheral blood. This chain connects TRBV6-5 to TRBJ2-7; D gene unclear. The TCR was taken from a woman of 80 years or more with active or convalescent COVID-19. CDR3 protein: CASTPYFHEQYF. The CDR3 DNA follows: TGTGCCAGCACACCCTATTTTCACGAGCAGTACTTC.